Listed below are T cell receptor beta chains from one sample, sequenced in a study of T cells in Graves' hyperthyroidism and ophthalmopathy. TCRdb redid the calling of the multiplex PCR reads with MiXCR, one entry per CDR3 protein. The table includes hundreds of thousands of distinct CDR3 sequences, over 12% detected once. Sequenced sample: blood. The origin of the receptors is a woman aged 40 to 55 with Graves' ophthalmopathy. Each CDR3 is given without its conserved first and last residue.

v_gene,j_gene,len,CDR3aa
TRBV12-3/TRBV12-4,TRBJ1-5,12,ASSSPTLNQPQH
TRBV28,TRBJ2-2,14,ASSPSQTFLVRELF
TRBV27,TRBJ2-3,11,ASTRRGADTQY
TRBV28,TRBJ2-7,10,ASSHSPYEQY
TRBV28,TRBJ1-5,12,ASSTGVGVQPQH
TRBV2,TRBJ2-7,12,ASKTTPGTYEQY
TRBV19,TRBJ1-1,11,ASRKGGLTEAF
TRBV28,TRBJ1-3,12,ASTIGGSGNTIY
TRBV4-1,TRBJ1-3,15,ASSQEQVPFSGNTIY
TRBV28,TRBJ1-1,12,ASRRQGTNTEAF
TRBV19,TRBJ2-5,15,ASSIRRGVGLQETQY
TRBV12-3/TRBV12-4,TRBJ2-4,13,ASRLGGGDENIQY
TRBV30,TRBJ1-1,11,AWRPPGYTEAF